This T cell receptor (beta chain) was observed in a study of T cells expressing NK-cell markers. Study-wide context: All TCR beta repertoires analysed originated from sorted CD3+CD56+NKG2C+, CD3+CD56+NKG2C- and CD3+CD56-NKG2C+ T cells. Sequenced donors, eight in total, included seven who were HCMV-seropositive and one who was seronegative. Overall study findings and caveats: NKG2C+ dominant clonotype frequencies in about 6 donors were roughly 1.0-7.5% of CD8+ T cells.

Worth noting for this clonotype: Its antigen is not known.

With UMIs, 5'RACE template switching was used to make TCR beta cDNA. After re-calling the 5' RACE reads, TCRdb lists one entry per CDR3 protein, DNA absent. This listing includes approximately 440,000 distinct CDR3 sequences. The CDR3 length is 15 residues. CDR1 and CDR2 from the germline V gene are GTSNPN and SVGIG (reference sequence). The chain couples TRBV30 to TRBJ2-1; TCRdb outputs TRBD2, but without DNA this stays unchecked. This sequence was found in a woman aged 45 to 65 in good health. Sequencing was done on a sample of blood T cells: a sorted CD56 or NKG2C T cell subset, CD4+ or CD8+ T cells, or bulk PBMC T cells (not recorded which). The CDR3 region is CAWSPPSGGWLEQFF.